Shown below are 12 T cell receptor beta chains from a single sample sequenced in a study of cytomegalovirus exposure and HLA in healthy donors. The primer mix had 60 Vbeta and 13 Jbeta primers. Profiled with immunoSEQ multiplex PCR; TCRdb holds only in-frame clones, not every one. The sample has 70,000 to 85,000 clones, about 68% seen once; the top ten hold over 7.5%. The sample consisted of PBMCs. The receptors stem from a man aged 35 to 55 in good health and CMV-seropositive.

The genes are TRBV14 and TRBJ1-6; possible D gene TRBD1, 5 bases. The CDR3 sequence is 16 residues long. The germline V gene encodes CDR1 SGHDN and CDR2 FVKESK. V was trimmed by 1 base and J by 9 bases, leaving 16 bases between them. CDR3 in amino acids: CASSQGILFGGSPLHF. The CDR3 region has the DNA TGTGCCAGCAGCCAAGGCATTCTTTTCGGGGGTTCACCCCTCCACTTT.

A few counts support this clone. The chain joins TRBV5-4 to TRBJ2-3; possibly TRBD2 for D (5 bases). This CDR3 spans 14 amino acids. V lost 1 base, J lost 4 bases, and 10 bases lay in between. Germline assignment: CDR1 SGHNT and CDR2 YYREEE (reference sequence). The chain's CDR3 is CASSLRLAADTQYF. The CDR3 DNA follows: TGTGCCAGCAGCTTGAGGCTAGCAGCAGATACGCAGTATTTT.

The V and J genes are TRBV28 and TRBJ2-7; 10 bases are shared with TRBD2. With V trimmed by 5 bases and J by 9 bases, 7 bases remained unmatched. CDR1 is MDHEN, CDR2 SYDVKM, per germline. This CDR3 contains 13 residues. Here the CDR3 reads CASSTSGGAAQYF. CDR3 nucleotide sequence: TGTGCCAGCAGTACGAGCGGGGGGGCCGCGCAGTACTTC.

This chain joins TRBV19 and TRBJ1-1, with 9 bases identical to TRBD1. V gave up 3 bases and J gave up 3 bases; unmatched junction bases: 5. This CDR3 region has 15 residues. Germline CDR1 reads LNHDA; CDR2 reads SQIVND (reference sequence). The CDR3 nucleotides read TGTGCCAGTAGTATTAACAGGGGGCAGGACACTGAAGCTTTCTTT. Its translation is CASSINRGQDTEAFF.

The chain recombines TRBV19 with TRBJ2-5, with D tentatively TRBD2 (5 bases). V shed 3 bases and J shed 4 bases, with 9 bases lying between them. Germline CDR1 is LNHDA and CDR2 is SQIVND (reference sequence). CDR3 length: 13 residues. CDR3 DNA sequence: TGTGCCAGTAGTATGAGGGTCAGAGAGACCCAGTACTTC. Translated: CASSMRVRETQYF.

The count of this clone is one. This chain joins TRBV28 and TRBJ2-7; 9 bases align to TRBD2. The CDR3 has 15 residues. The germline V gene encodes CDR1 MDHEN and CDR2 SYDVKM. The V segment lost 7 bases and the J segment 5 bases; nucleotides outside the gene matches: 12. CDR3 sequence reads: CASNPSGKATHEQYF. In DNA form, the CDR3 reads TGTGCCAGCAACCCTAGCGGGAAGGCAACCCACGAGCAGTACTTC.

The table lists this clone with a count of one. V is TRBV19 and J is TRBJ1-4, with 9 bases fitting TRBD1. Per germline, CDR1 LNHDA and CDR2 SQIVND (reference sequence). V lost 5 bases, J lost 5 bases, and 3 bases stayed unmatched. The length of the CDR3 is 14 residues. In nucleotides, the CDR3 is TGTGCCAGTAGTCCCGGGACAGGGAATGAAAAACTGTTTTTT. Its protein product is CASSPGTGNEKLFF.

The chain combines TRBV7-8 with TRBJ2-3; D may be TRBD2 (6 bases). V lost 5 bases and J 0 bases, leaving 12 bases between the germline ends. The CDR3 length is 15 residues. From germline, CDR1 is SGHVS and CDR2 FQNEAQ. The CDR3 DNA is TGTGCCAGCAGCCGGACTACCGCTAGCACAGATACGCAGTATTTT. This codes for CASSRTTASTDTQYF.

V and J are TRBV2 and TRBJ1-5, with D perhaps TRBD1 (5 bases). V dropped 2 bases and J dropped 8 bases, with 10 bases sitting between them. This CDR3 contains 13 residues. In germline, CDR1 is SNHLY, CDR2 FYNNEI. The CDR3, as DNA: TGTGCCAGCAGTGAATTCGGGGGAGAGCCCCAGCATTTT. It codes for CASSEFGGEPQHF. Filled out from reference TRBV2 and TRBJ1-5, the complete variable domain reads EPEVTQTPSHQVTQMGQEVILRCVPISNHLYFYWYRQILGQKVEFLVSFYNNEISEKSEIFDDQFSVERPDGSNFTLKIRSTKLEDSAMYFCASSEFGGEPQHFGDGTRLSIL.

The chain couples TRBV5-4 to TRBJ2-5; TRBD2 matches at 9 bases. This CDR3 region has 16 residues. Germline V gene data show CDR1 as SGHNT and CDR2 as YYREEE (reference sequence). Unmatched junction bases numbered 3, after V lost 0 bases and J lost 0 bases. In DNA form, the CDR3 reads TGTGCCAGCAGCTTGGTGGGCGGGGGGGACCAAGAGACCCAGTACTTC. It codes for CASSLVGGGDQETQYF.

This clone was counted only a few times. The chain links TRBV27 to TRBJ2-5; TRBD2 might be the D (6 bases). V gave up 5 bases and J gave up 5 bases, with 12 bases separating them. The CDR3 consists of 13 residues. Germline V gene sequence: CDR1 MNHEY, CDR2 SMNVEV (reference sequence). CDR3 bases: TGTGCCAGCAGTGCCACTAGCTGGGAGACCCAGTACTTC. Encoded protein: CASSATSWETQYF.

V gene TRBV5-1 combines with J gene TRBJ2-1; tentative D call: TRBD1 (5 bases). With 0 bases removed from V and 7 bases from J, the gap between germline ends came to 17 bases. Per the germline V gene, CDR1 is SGHRS and CDR2 is YFSETQ. CDR3 length equals 16 residues. CDR3 coding DNA: TGCGCCAGCAGCTTGGATGGGGCTAGTAAGTCGAATGAGCAGTTCTTC. It codes for CASSLDGASKSNEQFF.